The clone carrying this TCR beta chain showed up just a few times. Its antigen is currently unknown. The record originates from a study of T cell repertoires in cytomegalovirus infection. Study details: Shared public TCR beta signatures pointed to both CMV infection and a matching HLA type. Broader study findings: HLA-C-restricted TCR beta clonotypes specific for CMV led the ex vivo response.

CDR3 length: 16 amino acids. Germline CDR1 MNHNY, CDR2 SVGAGI (reference sequence). V was pared by 2 bases and J by 1 base, with 6 bases of the junction left unmatched. TCRdb reprocessed the reads with MiXCR, giving one entry per CDR3 protein. The sample shows 680,000 or so distinct CDR3 sequences, about a third of them seen only once. Material: PBMCs. This clonotype was sampled from a human donor in good health (CMV status not recorded). Some clones in this sample may be carry-over from other donors' samples. This chain links TRBV6-6 with TRBJ2-7, with 9 bases aligning to TRBD1. Here the CDR3 DNA reads TGTGCCAGCAGTTACCCTACCGGGACAGGGTCCTACGAGCAGTACTTC. It codes for CASSYPTGTGSYEQYF.